This T cell receptor (beta chain) stems from a study of shared clonotypes between healthy human individuals (dated by TCRdb to 2018 to 2020). In the study overall: The cohort comprised two women and a few men aged 18 to 49 years. For each donor, CD4 naive and CD4 memory were each run on three plates, CD8 naive on two plates, and CD8 memory on one plate. To estimate repertoire size and how much clonotypes are shared between individuals, the study performed deep sequencing of blood TCR repertoires from a handful of healthy adults. Leukapheresis yielded between about 0.9 and 9 billion PBMCs per donor. Libraries were prepared and TCR repertoires were sequenced by different laboratories using diverse techniques, in order to increase sequencing depth and limit assay-specific biases. On the study overall, not on this receptor specifically: Naive subsets generally had larger estimated clonotype richness than memory subsets did. Sampling was limited to blood, and TCR repertoires in tissue likely differ from TCR repertoires in blood. Across four donors, approximately 5% of naive CD4, 3.5% of naive CD8, roughly 2.2% of memory CD4, and roughly 0.4% of memory CD8 clonotypes were shared. Pairwise subsampling led to the expectation that sequencing depth would affect the degree of clonotype sharing among donors. Because the study included only a small number of donors, the genetic and exposure-history diversity represented was limited. Rarefaction of sorted-subset datasets indicated incomplete sequencing despite the large sequencing depth. Compared with non-shared clonotypes, clonotypes shared by all four sorted-subset donors had higher generation probabilities.

According to the germline V gene (reference sequence), CDR1 reads MNHEY and CDR2 reads SMNVEV. The CDR3 starts with the cysteine, ends with the phenylalanine, and has 14 residues. This entry keeps only the CDR3 DNA: 42 bases, framed from base 1. V is cut back by 1 base and J by 6 bases, with 2 bases in the junction unmatched. A word on this clone: It lacks a known antigen. No base quality information exists; no much larger clone differs at one position.

TCR CDR3 regions were amplified from genomic DNA by multiplex PCR using the deep immunoSEQ assay. Genomic DNA extracted from each cell subset was distributed evenly over all wells of several immunoSEQ 96-well plates, and each plate served as one replicate. Each replicate PCR for sorted subsets received about 180 ng genomic DNA, equal to roughly 30,000 T cell genomes. Purified libraries were quantified with a Qubit 3.0 fluorometer, sized on a Bioanalyzer 2100, and re-quantified with the KAPA Library Quantification kit. A separate single-read 150-cycle Illumina NextSeq 550 flow cell was used to sequence each immunoSEQ 96-well plate. On the authors' methods: Because only junctional sequences without quality scores were contained in the immunoSEQ output, filtering matching that applied to full-length reads could not be performed. To assign V/J genes and CDR3, sequences were annotated against IMGT germline references using PyIR, a Python wrapper for IgBLAST v1.9. Reads were filtered out if the reads had weak V/J assignments (E-value above 1e-6), no CDR3, stop codons, out-of-frame junctions, or ambiguous translated residues. A V3J clonotype was defined by an identical inferred V gene, J gene, and CDR3 amino acid sequence. The percentage overlap between two repertoires was calculated by dividing the number of shared unique clonotypes by the size of the smaller repertoire. Richness of each repertoire was evaluated using RTK rarefaction, the Chao1 estimator, and Recon v2.1 estimates of unobserved clonotypes. Generation probabilities for all TCRbeta clonotypes obtained by the gDNA method from several donors were computed using OLGA. TCRdb's version of the immuneACCESS table is confined to in-frame rearrangements and falls short of the full clone set. An unresolved V gene accounts for under half of the shortfall where checked; the remainder is of unknown origin. V, J and clone size were drawn from that table, and D and trimming were deduced from the DNA. The sample table contains roughly 1.5 million clones; only one count was recorded for 95% to 99% of them. Roughly 0.4% of the sample is held by the ten biggest clonotypes.

Healthy HIV-negative adults with no recently reported acute infections or vaccinations were included as donors. Every donor was a Caucasian adult living in Nashville, Tennessee, USA. CD4+ T cells were enriched through magnetic negative selection, after which naive cells were positively selected on CD45RA and the remaining negative fraction served as the memory subset. After blood collection by leukapheresis, PBMCs were isolated using Ficoll-Histopaque density gradient centrifugation and then cryopreserved in the vapor phase of liquid nitrogen. Purity and quantity of every magnetically sorted T cell population were checked by analytical flow cytometry. Genomic DNA was isolated from every sorted fraction and measured by UV absorbance on a Nanodrop 2000c.

The chain is assembled from TRBV27 and TRBJ2-2, with 7 bases aligning to TRBD2. Sequenced input: naive CD4+ T cells sorted from blood. The cell subset or site label of this sample denotes: CD45RA+ positively selected. The receptor comes from a man aged 25 to 45 in good health. DNA sequence: TGTGCCAGCAGTTTATACGGGAGGCCCGGGGAGCTGTTTTTT. Translated, it gives CASSLYGRPGELFF.